This T cell receptor beta chain was recorded in a study of identical twins (TCRdb year 2016). Regarding the research as a whole: TCR alpha and beta repertoires from monozygotic twins, unrelated adults of various ages and cord blood were deep-sequenced to test whether fetal clonotypes persist. Replicate twin experiments were performed at different times using different library preparation protocols to rule out contamination. Study-level results and caveats: In beta out-of-frame sequences, excess twin sharing was weaker, because having fewer shared sequences lowered the signal-to-noise ratio. Compared with coincidental sharing between unrelated individuals, out-of-frame TCR alpha sequences shared between twins had an excess of sequences with low generation probability. In monozygotic twins, recombination models systematically underestimated out-of-frame TCR alpha sharing, but the models matched the sharing seen between unrelated individuals. Fewer insertions were carried by abundant cord blood beta clonotypes; a weaker similar trend was observed in young adult naive repertoires, while no such trend was observed in memory repertoires. Because the same donors could not be followed over many years, the conclusions relied on cross-sectional statistical analysis. Zero-insertion analyses could be partly confounded by invariant T cells such as MAIT and iNKT, though diverse VJ usage argued against such confounding for most clonotypes.

Every donor in the study was a healthy Caucasian. Three pairs of female monozygotic twins, all aged about 18 to 30 years, were included in the twin cohort. Positive isolation kits from Invitrogen were used to isolate CD4+ and CD8+ T cell populations. The method behind the library was 5' RACE. Data came from an Illumina HiSeq 2000. A universal primer binding site was introduced by template switching, and a unique molecular identifier was present in the final cDNA, enabling accurate counting of TCR cDNA molecules. Specific primers in the conserved constant-segment region were used to synthesize first-strand cDNA for TCR alpha and beta chains. To control for contamination, every cDNA library was double barcoded, receiving both a SMART-Mk sample barcode and Illumina barcodes. Two successive PCR steps introduced TruSeq adapter sequences along with Illumina sample barcodes. TCR alpha and beta cDNA libraries were sequenced on the Illumina HiSeq platform with custom primers. In the authors' own workflow: MiGEC was used to process raw reads and extract unique molecular identifiers, and MiXCR was used to find CDR3 positions. Recombination models were inferred per individual with the repgenHMM and IGoR tools using an EM algorithm. Shared clonotype analysis was performed with the tcR package in R, normalizing sharing by the product of cloneset sizes. To study raw recombination without the effects of thymic and clonal selection, out-of-frame nonproductive sequences were analyzed. TCRdb reran the public reads through fastp at Q25 and MiXCR, keeping productive beta chains. CDR3 protein duplicates are merged, each entry listing the most common genes and DNA. TCRdb assigned the V and J calls; the authors' analysis was not used. This sample has 450,000 or so distinct CDR3 sequences in its table, and 12% to 15% of those were observed once. The ten largest account for around 0.57% of the sample.

Points on this clonotype: Which antigen it targets is not known. Base qualities are not recorded, but no much larger clone differs from it by a single base.

For this chain, trimming is 0 bases at the V end and 4 bases at the J end, and the number of junction bases without a gene match is 5. The germline V gene (reference sequence) gives CDR1 as LNHNV and CDR2 as YYDKDF. The CDR3 goes from the cysteine to the phenylalanine over 15 residues. The CDR3 DNA has 45 bases and is translated from base 1. The data also belong to a second study, concerning yellow fever vaccine responses in identical twins. The second study reports: According to the authors, the vaccine-induced T cell response in identical twins seemed to be partly convergent and partly specific to each individual. Focusing on identical twins, the study followed the T cell clones that responded to the vaccine, and did so with precision.

The sample was CD4+ T cells sorted from blood. This chain joins TRBV15 to TRBJ2-5; 7 of the junction bases match TRBD1. This TCR was sampled from a woman younger than 30 in good health. CDR3 reads: CATSRDRQGPETQYF. The DNA is TGTGCCACCAGCAGAGATCGACAGGGCCCAGAGACCCAGTACTTC. With the portions outside the CDR3 filled from the reference TRBV15 and TRBJ2-5 genes, the complete variable region becomes DAMVIQNPRYQVTQFGKPVTLSCSQTLNHNVMYWYQQKSSQAPKLLFHYYDKDFNNEADTPDNFQSRRPNTSFCFLDIRSPGLGDTAMYLCATSRDRQGPETQYFGPGTRLLVL.